This T cell receptor beta chain was captured by sequencing in a study of blood T cell repertoires in COVID-19. Study background: Acute-phase and convalescent COVID-19 samples originated in the United States, Italy and Spain. From T cells, B-cell-depleted T cells, or PBMCs came the material, which was cDNA or gDNA.

Under the authors' procedure: Estimates of nucleated cell counts were drawn from the amplification of reference gene primers. Clones were read by immunoSEQ multiplex PCR, and TCRdb kept only the in-frame ones, dropping some. D and trimming were read from the DNA, whereas the V and J calls and clone size are those reported in that table. The data show over 55,000 clones, with about four fifths seen just once and roughly 22% held by the top ten. The CDR3 extends over 15 amino acids. V trimming: 3 bases; J trimming: 7 bases; junction bases outside the gene matches: 10. Germline V CDR1 and CDR2: SNHLY, FYNNEI.

The source is a woman aged 55-70 years with acute or convalescent COVID-19. Input material: peripheral blood. V and J are TRBV2 and TRBJ1-2; 8 positions agree with TRBD1. The CDR3 spells CASSENWGQAGGYTF. Written as DNA, the CDR3 is TGTGCCAGCAGTGAGAATTGGGGACAGGCGGGTGGCTACACCTTC. Based on the CDR3 plus reference TRBV2 and TRBJ1-2, the full variable domain is EPEVTQTPSHQVTQMGQEVILRCVPISNHLYFYWYRQILGQKVEFLVSFYNNEISEKSEIFDDQFSVERPDGSNFTLKIRSTKLEDSAMYFCASSENWGQAGGYTFGSGTRLTVV.